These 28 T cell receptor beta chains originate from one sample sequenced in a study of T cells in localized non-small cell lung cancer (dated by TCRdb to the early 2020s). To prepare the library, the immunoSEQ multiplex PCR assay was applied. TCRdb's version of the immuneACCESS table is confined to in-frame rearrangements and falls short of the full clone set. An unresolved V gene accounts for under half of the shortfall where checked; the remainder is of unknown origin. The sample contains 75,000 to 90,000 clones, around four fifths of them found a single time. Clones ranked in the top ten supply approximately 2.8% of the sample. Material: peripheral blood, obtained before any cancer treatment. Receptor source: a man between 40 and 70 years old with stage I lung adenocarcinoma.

CDR3 in DNA: TGTGCCAGCAGCAACCTCTACAGGGGCAATGAGCAGTTCTTC. Residues: CASSNLYRGNEQFF. V is TRBV2 and J is TRBJ2-1, with TRBD1 identical over 7 bases. The V gene's germline CDR1 is SNHLY and CDR2 FYNNEI. V gave up 6 bases and J gave up 6 bases; unmatched junction bases: 8. The CDR3 totals 14 residues.

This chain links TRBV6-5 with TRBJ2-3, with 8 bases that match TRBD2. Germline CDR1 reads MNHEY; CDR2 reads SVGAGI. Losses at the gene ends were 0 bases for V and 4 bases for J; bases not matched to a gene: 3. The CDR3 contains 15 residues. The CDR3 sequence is CASSYSTGGPDTQYF. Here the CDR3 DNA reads TGTGCCAGCAGTTACTCAACGGGGGGGCCAGATACGCAGTATTTT.

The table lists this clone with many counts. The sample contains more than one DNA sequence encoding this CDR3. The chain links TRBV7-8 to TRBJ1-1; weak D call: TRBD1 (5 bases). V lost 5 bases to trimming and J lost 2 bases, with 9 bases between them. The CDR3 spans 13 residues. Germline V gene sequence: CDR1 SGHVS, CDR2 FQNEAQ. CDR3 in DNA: TGTGCCAGCAGCCGGGACCGTAACACTGAAGCTTTCTTT. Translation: CASSRDRNTEAFF.

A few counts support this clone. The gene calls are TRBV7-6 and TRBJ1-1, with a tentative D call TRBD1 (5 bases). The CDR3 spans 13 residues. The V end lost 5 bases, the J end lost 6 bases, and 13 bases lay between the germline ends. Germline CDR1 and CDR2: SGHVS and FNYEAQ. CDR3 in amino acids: CASSPGRDAEAFF. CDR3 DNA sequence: TGTGCCAGCAGCCCCGGGCGGGACGCTGAAGCTTTCTTT.

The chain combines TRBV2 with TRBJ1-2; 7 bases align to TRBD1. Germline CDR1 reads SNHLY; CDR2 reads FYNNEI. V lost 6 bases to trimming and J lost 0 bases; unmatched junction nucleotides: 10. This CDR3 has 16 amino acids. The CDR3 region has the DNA TGTGCCAGCAGGGGACAGCCCGTCTGGACTAACTATGGCTACACCTTC. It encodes CASRGQPVWTNYGYTF.

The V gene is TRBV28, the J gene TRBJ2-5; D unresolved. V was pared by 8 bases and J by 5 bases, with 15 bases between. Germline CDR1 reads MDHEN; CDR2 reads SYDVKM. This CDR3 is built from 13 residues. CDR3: CASLLDGSETQYF. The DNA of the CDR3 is TGTGCCAGCCTCTTGGATGGGTCCGAGACCCAGTACTTC.

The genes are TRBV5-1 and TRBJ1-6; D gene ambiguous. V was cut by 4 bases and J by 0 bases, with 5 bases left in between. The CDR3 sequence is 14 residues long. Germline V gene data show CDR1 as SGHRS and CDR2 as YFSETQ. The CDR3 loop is CASSLDSYNSPLHF. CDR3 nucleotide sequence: TGCGCCAGCAGCCTGGACTCCTATAATTCACCCCTCCACTTT.

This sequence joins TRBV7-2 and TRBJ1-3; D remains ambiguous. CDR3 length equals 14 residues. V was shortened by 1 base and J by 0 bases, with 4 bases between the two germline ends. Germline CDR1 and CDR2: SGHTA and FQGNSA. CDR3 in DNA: TGTGCCAGCAGCTTAGGTCCCTCTGGAAACACCATATATTTT. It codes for CASSLGPSGNTIYF.

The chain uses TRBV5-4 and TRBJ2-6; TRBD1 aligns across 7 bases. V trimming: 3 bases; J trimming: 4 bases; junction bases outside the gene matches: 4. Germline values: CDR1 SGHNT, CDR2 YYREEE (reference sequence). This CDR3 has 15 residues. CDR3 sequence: CASSSGQAGANVLTF. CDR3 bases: TGTGCCAGCAGCTCCGGACAGGCCGGGGCCAACGTCCTGACTTTC.

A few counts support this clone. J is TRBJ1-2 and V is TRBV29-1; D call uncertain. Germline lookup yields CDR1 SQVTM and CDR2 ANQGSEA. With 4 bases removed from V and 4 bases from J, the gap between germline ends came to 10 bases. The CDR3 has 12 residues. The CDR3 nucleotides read TGCAGCGTTGTATCGACCGCCTATGGCTACACCTTC. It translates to CSVVSTAYGYTF.

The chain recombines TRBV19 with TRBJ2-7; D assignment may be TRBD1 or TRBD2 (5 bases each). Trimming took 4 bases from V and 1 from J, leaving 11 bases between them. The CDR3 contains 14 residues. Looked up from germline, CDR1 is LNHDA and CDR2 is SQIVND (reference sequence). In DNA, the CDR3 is TGTGCCAGTAGTACTAAGGGACCTTCCTACGAGCAGTACTTC. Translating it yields CASSTKGPSYEQYF. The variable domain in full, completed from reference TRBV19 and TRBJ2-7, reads DGGITQSPKYLFRKEGQNVTLSCEQNLNHDAMYWYRQDPGQGLRLIYYSQIVNDFQKGDIAEGYSVSREKKESFPLTVTSAQKNPTAFYLCASSTKGPSYEQYFGPGTRLTVT.

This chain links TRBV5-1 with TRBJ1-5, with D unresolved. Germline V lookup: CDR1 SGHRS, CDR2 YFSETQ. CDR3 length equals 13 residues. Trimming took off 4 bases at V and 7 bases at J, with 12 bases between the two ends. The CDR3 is CASSLGPGQPQHF. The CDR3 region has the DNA TGCGCCAGCAGCCTCGGGCCCGGGCAGCCCCAGCATTTT.

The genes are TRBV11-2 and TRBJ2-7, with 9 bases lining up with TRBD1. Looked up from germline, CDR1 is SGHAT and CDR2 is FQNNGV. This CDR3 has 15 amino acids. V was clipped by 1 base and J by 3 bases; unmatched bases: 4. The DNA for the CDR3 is TGTGCCAGCAGCTTAGCTACAGGGGGCTTCTACGAGCAGTACTTC. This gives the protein CASSLATGGFYEQYF.

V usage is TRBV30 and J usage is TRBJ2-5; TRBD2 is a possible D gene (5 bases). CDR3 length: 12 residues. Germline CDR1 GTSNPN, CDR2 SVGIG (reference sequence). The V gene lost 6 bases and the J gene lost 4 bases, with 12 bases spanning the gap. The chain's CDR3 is CACSTTAETQYF. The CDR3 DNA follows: TGTGCCTGTTCGACTACCGCAGAGACCCAGTACTTC.

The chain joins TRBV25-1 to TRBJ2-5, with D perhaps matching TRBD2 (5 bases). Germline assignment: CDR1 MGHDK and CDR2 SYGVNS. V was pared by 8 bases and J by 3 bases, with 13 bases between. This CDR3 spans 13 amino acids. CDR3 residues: CASETDGKETQYF. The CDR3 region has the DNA TGTGCCAGCGAGACGGACGGGAAAGAGACCCAGTACTTC. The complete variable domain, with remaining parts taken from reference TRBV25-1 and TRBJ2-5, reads EADIYQTPRYLVIGTGKKITLECSQTMGHDKMYWYQQDPGMELHLIHYSYGVNSTEKGDLSSESTVSRIRTEHFPLTLESARPSHTSQYLCASETDGKETQYFGPGTRLLVL.

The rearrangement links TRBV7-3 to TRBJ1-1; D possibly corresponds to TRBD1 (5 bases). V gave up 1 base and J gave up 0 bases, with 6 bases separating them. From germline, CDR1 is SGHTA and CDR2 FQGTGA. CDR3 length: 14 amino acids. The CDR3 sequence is CASSLKGLNTEAFF. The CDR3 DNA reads TGTGCCAGCAGCTTAAAGGGACTGAACACTGAAGCTTTCTTT.

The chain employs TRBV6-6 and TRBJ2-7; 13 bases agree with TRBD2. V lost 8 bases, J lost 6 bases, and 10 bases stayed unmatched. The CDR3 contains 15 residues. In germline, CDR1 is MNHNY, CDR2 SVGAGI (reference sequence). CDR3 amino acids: CASLNGLAGASEQYF. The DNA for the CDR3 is TGTGCCAGCCTGAACGGACTAGCGGGAGCATCCGAGCAGTACTTC.

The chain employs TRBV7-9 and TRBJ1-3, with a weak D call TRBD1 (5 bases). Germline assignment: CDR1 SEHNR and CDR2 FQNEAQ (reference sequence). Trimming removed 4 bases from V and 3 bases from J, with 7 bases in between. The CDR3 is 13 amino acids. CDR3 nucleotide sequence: TGTGCCAGCAGCTCAGACAGTGGAAACACCATATATTTT. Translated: CASSSDSGNTIYF.

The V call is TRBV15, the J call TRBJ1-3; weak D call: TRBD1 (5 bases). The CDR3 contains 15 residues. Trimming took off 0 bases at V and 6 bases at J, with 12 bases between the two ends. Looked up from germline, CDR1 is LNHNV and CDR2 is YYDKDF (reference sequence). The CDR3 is CATSRDTGTQNTIYF. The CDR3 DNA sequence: TGTGCCACCAGCAGAGATACAGGTACTCAAAACACCATATATTTT.

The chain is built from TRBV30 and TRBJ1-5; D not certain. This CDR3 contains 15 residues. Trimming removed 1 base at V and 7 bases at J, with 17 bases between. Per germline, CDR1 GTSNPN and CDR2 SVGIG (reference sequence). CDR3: CAWSAPRRREQPQHF. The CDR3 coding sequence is TGTGCCTGGAGTGCACCCCGCCGGAGGGAACAGCCCCAGCATTTT. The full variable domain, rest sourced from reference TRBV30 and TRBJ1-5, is SQTIHQWPATLVQPVGSPLSLECTVEGTSNPNLYWYRQAAGRGLQLLFYSVGIGQISSEVPQNLSASRPQDRQFILSSKKLLLSDSGFYLCAWSAPRRREQPQHFGDGTRLSIL.

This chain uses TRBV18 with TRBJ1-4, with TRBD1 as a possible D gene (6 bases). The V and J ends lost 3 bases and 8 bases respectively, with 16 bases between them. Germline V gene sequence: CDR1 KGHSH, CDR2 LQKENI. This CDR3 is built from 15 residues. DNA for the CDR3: TGTGCCAGCTCACCGTTAGGTGGGGGCGAAGAAAAACTGTTTTTT. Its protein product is CASSPLGGGEEKLFF.

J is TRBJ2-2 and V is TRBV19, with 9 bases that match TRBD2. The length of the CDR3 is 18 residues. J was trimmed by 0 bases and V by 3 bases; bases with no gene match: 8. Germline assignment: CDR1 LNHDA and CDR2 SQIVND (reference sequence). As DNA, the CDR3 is TGTGCCAGTAGTATGACTCCTAGCGGGGCCCCGAACACCGGGGAGCTGTTTTTT. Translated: CASSMTPSGAPNTGELFF.

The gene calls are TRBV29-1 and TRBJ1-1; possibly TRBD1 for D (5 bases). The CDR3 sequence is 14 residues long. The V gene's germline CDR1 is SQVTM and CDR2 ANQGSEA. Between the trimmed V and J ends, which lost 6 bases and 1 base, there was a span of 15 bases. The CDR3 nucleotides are TGCAGCGTAGTCAGGGTGGGGAAGAACACTGAAGCTTTCTTT. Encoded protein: CSVVRVGKNTEAFF.

DNA for the CDR3: TGTGCCAGCAGCAGATGGACAAGCTCTGGAAACACCATATATTTT. Translation gives CASSRWTSSGNTIYF. The J gene is TRBJ1-3, the V gene TRBV7-9; the D gene is possibly TRBD1 (5 bases). CDR3 size: 15 residues. The germline V gene has CDR1 SEHNR and CDR2 FQNEAQ (reference sequence). The ends were cut back, 5 bases at V and 0 bases at J, with 11 bases in the middle. The whole variable domain, filled in from reference TRBV7-9 and TRBJ1-3, reads DTGVSQNPRHKITKRGQNVTFRCDPISEHNRLYWYRQTLGQGPEFLTYFQNEAQLEKSRLLSDRFSAERPKGSFSTLEIQRTEQGDSAMYLCASSRWTSSGNTIYFGEGSWLTVV.

CDR3 protein: CASLVVQGTGANVLTF. CDR3 sequence (DNA): TGTGCCAGTCTTGTAGTACAGGGTACTGGGGCCAACGTCCTGACTTTC. The rearrangement links TRBV7-2 to TRBJ2-6; perhaps TRBD1 as D (6 bases). Trimming removed 9 bases from V and 2 bases from J, with 17 bases in between. Germline V gives CDR1 SGHTA, CDR2 FQGNSA. The CDR3 is made up of 16 amino acids.

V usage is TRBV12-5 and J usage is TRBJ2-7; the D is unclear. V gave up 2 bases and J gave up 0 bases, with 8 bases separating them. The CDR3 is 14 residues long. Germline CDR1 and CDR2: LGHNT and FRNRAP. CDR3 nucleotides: TGTGCTAGTGGTTTGTTGCCGGACTCCTACGAGCAGTACTTC. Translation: CASGLLPDSYEQYF.

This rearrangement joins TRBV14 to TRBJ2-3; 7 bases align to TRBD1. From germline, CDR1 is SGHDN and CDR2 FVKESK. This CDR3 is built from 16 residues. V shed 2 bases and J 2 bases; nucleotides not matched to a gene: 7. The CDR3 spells CASSQRRGGDTDTQYF. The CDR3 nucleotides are TGTGCCAGCAGCCAAAGACGAGGGGGCGACACAGATACGCAGTATTTT.

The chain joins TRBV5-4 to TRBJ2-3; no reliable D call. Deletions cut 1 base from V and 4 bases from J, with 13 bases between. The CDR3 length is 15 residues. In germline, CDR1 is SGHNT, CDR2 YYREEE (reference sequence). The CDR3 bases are TGTGCCAGCAGCTTGATTGCGGTTCGGGCAGATACGCAGTATTTT. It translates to CASSLIAVRADTQYF.